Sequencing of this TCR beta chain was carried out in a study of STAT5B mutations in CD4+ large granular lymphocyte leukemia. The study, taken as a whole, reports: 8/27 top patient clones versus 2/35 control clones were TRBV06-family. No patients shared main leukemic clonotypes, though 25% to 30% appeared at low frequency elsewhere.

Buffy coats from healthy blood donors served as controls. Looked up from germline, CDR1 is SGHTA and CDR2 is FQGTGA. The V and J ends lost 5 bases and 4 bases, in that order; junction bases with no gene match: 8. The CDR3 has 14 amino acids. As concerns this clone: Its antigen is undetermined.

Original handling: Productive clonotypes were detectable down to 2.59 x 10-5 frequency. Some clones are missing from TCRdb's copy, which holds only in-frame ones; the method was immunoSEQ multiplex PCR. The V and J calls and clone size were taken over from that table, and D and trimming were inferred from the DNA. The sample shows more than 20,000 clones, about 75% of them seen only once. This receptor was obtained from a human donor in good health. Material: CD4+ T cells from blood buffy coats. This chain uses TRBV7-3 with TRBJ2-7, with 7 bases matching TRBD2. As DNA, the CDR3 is TGTGCCAGCAGCCCCCAGGGACTACGGTACGAGCAGTACTTC. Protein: CASSPQGLRYEQYF.